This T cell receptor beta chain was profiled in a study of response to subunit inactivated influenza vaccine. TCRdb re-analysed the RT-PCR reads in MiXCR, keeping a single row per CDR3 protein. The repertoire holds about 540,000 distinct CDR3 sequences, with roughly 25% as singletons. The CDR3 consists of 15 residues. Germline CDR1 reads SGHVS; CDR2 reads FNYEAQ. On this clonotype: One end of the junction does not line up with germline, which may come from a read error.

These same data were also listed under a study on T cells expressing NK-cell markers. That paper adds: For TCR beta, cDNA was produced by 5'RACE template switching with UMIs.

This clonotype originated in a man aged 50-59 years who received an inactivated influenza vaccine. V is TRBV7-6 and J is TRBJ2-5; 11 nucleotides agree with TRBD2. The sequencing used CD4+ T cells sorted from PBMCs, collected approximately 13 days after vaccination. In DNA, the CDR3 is TGTGCCAGCAGCATACTAGCGGGGGCGCGAGAGGCCCAGTACTTC. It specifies CASSILAGAREAQYF.